This T cell receptor beta chain was identified during a study of tumor and adjacent non-tumor tissue in lung cancer. About the research overall: There were 11 to 13 adenocarcinoma, 2 squamous cell carcinoma and 1 small cell lung cancer cases.

The library came from three nested PCR rounds adapted from ARM-PCR protocols. MiXCR was run by TCRdb on the multiplex PCR reads, yielding one entry per CDR3 protein. The table includes 60,000 to 100,000 distinct CDR3 sequences, about 80% detected once. Worth noting for this clonotype: What it recognizes is unknown. One junction end does not reproduce the germline sequence, and a read error may be involved.

No cell sorting was done before RNA was extracted from the tissue. More than 3 cm separated this lung sample from the edge of the tumor. Study findings and constraints: Compared with tumor, normal lung showed significantly lower TCR diversity. In normal lung, the top 100 clones were significantly more dominant than in tumor.

The CDR3 spans 13 residues. Looked up from germline, CDR1 is MNHNY and CDR2 is SVGAGI (reference sequence). This sequence joins TRBV6-6 and TRBJ2-1; D is tentatively TRBD1 or TRBD2 (5 bases each). The specimen was distant non-tumor lung tissue. The clonotype comes from a man between 65 and 85 years old with non-small cell lung cancer. The CDR3: CASNSRGSGEQLF. The CDR3 DNA sequence: TGTGCCAGCAATTCACGGGGCTCGGGTGAGCAGTTATTC.